This T cell receptor beta chain was sequenced for a study of blood T cell repertoires in COVID-19. Across the study: Samples taken during acute and convalescent COVID-19 were collected in the United States, Italy and Spain. T cells, B-cell-depleted T cells, or PBMCs supplied cDNA or gDNA.

CDR3 length: 14 residues. In germline, CDR1 is SGHRS, CDR2 YFSETQ. V lost 4 bases and J lost 3, with 13 bases in between. Original methodology: The assay estimated nucleated cells by amplifying reference gene primers. Measured with immunoSEQ multiplex PCR; TCRdb has only the in-frame clones, and not every one. For V, J and clone size, that table is used; D and trimming come from the DNA. The sample includes roughly 41,000 clones, approximately 90% of them seen just once. The chain couples TRBV5-1 to TRBJ1-2; D is possibly TRBD1 (6 bases). Material for sequencing was peripheral blood. This TCR derives from a man between 60 and 75 years old with acute or convalescent COVID-19. The CDR3 DNA reads as TGCGCCAGCAGCAGGGGGGACTATGACTATGGCTACACCTTC. This translates into CASSRGDYDYGYTF. The variable domain in full, with the rest retrieved from reference TRBV5-1 and TRBJ1-2, is KAGVTQTPRYLIKTRGQQVTLSCSPISGHRSVSWYQQTPGQGLQFLFEYFSETQRNKGNFPGRFSGRQFSNSRSEMNVSTLELGDSALYLCASSRGDYDYGYTFGSGTRLTVV.